These 32 T cell receptor beta chains originate from one sample sequenced in a study of response to subunit inactivated influenza vaccine. TCRdb re-analysed the RT-PCR reads in MiXCR, keeping a single row per CDR3 protein. Found here are 650,000 to 800,000 distinct CDR3 sequences, around 13% of them singletons; the top ten hold less than 9%. This material consisted of PBMCs from blood, taken 14 to 15 days before vaccination. These receptors came from a man in his fifties who received an inactivated influenza vaccine.

This clonotype was observed a handful of times. The chain carries TRBV15 and TRBJ1-2; D unresolved. V was pared by 5 bases and J by 4 bases, with 17 bases between. CDR1 and CDR2 from the germline V gene are LNHNV and YYDKDF (reference sequence). The CDR3 totals 15 residues. The CDR3 region has the DNA TGTGCCACCAGCGAGGAGACCCGGCGGGTCTATGGCTACACCTTC. Translation gives CATSEETRRVYGYTF.

The chain links TRBV15 to TRBJ2-3; D tentatively reads TRBD1 or TRBD2 (5 bases each). This CDR3 spans 13 amino acids. Germline V lookup: CDR1 LNHNV, CDR2 YYDKDF (reference sequence). Trimming stripped 9 bases from V and 2 bases from J, with 12 bases between. The CDR3 coding sequence is TGTGCCACTCAAAGAGGGGCCACAGATACGCAGTATTTT. Its protein product is CATQRGATDTQYF.

The chain combines TRBV6-5 with TRBJ2-7; TRBD1 is a possible D gene (6 bases). Germline values: CDR1 MNHEY, CDR2 SVGAGI. V was trimmed by 5 bases and J by 2 bases, leaving 13 bases between them. The CDR3 totals 14 residues. CDR3 amino acids: CASSHGTTTYEQYF. CDR3 nucleotide sequence: TGTGCCAGCAGTCACGGGACAACAACCTACGAGCAGTACTTC.

The rearrangement links TRBV12-3 or TRBV12-4 to TRBJ2-1, with D tentatively TRBD2 (6 bases). Deletions cut 6 bases from V and 8 bases from J, with 23 bases between. The CDR3 consists of 16 residues. CDR3 region: CASRSAASLPGDEQFF. CDR3 sequence (DNA): TGTGCCAGCAGAAGTGCCGCTAGCCTACCGGGGGATGAGCAGTTCTTC.

The CDR3 sequence: CASRTWTGGNSPLHF. In DNA, the CDR3 is TGTGCCAGCAGAACTTGGACAGGGGGTAATTCACCCCTCCACTTT. The chain has TRBV28 and TRBJ1-6; 10 bases map to TRBD1. The CDR3 is 15 amino acids. Losses at the gene ends were 6 bases for V and 6 bases for J; bases not matched to a gene: 5. In germline, CDR1 is MDHEN, CDR2 SYDVKM.

This clonotype has just a few counts. J is TRBJ2-7 and V is TRBV2; D not certain. Per the germline V gene, CDR1 is SNHLY and CDR2 is FYNNEI. The CDR3 loop spans 14 amino acids. V was pared by 3 bases and J by 0 bases, with 9 bases between. For the CDR3, the DNA is TGTGCCAGCAGTGACGGACGGGTCTCCTACGAGCAGTACTTC. Encoded protein: CASSDGRVSYEQYF.

There are many counts of this clonotype. V is TRBV12-3 or TRBV12-4 and J is TRBJ2-2; 9 nucleotides agree with TRBD1. V dropped 8 bases and J dropped 10; count of bases not matched to a gene: 11. This CDR3 spans 14 amino acids. The CDR3 nucleotides read TGTGCCAGCGGGGGACAGGGCCCCGGTGCGGAGCTGTTTTTT. It specifies CASGGQGPGAELFF.

The chain combines TRBV28 with TRBJ1-4; 8 bases are a match to TRBD1. Germline CDR1 MDHEN, CDR2 SYDVKM. V trimming: 5 bases; J trimming: 6 bases; junction bases outside the gene matches: 5. The CDR3 contains 14 residues. The CDR3 coding sequence is TGTGCCAGCAGTGTAACAGGGGGGGATGAAAAACTGTTTTTT. Translated, it gives CASSVTGGDEKLFF.

This rearrangement joins TRBV10-3 to TRBJ2-2, with D possibly TRBD2 on 5 matching bases. This CDR3 has 17 residues. V gave up 4 bases and J gave up 4 bases, with 19 bases separating them. Germline assignment: CDR1 ENHRY and CDR2 SYGVKD. This chain's CDR3 is CAISGPSGVTGTGELFF. The CDR3, as DNA: TGTGCCATCAGTGGTCCGAGCGGAGTGACTGGCACCGGGGAGCTGTTTTTT.

J is TRBJ2-1 and V is TRBV7-2; D ambiguous. Germline lookup yields CDR1 SGHTA and CDR2 FQGNSA. With 0 bases removed from V and 10 bases from J, the gap between germline ends came to 10 bases. The CDR3 has 13 amino acids. The CDR3 protein is CASSLATLVEQFF. The CDR3 DNA reads TGTGCCAGCAGCTTAGCGACCTTGGTGGAGCAGTTCTTC.

The V gene is TRBV5-1, the J gene TRBJ2-2, with unresolved D. CDR3 size: 15 residues. Trimming pared 3 bases from V and 2 bases from J, leaving 11 bases between. Germline CDR1 and CDR2: SGHRS and YFSETQ. CDR3 nucleotides: TGCGCCAGCAGCTCCTCGACGGTTAACACCGGGGAGCTGTTTTTT. Amino acids: CASSSSTVNTGELFF.

There are a few counts of this clonotype. CDR3 sequence: CASSPPGTVKSQETQYF. CDR3 coding DNA: TGTGCCAGCAGCCCTCCCGGGACAGTTAAATCCCAAGAGACCCAGTACTTC. J is TRBJ2-5 and V is TRBV7-2; 7 positions match TRBD1. Germline assignment: CDR1 SGHTA and CDR2 FQGNSA. V lost 5 bases to trimming and J lost 1 base; unmatched junction nucleotides: 13. The CDR3 is 17 residues long.

This clonotype appeared a few times. CDR3 bases: TGTGCCAGCAGCTGGGACGGAGCCTACGAGCAGTACTTC. It is translated as CASSWDGAYEQYF. The chain has TRBV7-9 and TRBJ2-7, with D perhaps being TRBD1 or TRBD2 (5 bases each). Germline CDR1 is SEHNR and CDR2 is FQNEAQ (reference sequence). This CDR3 is built from 13 residues. Trimming took 4 bases from V and 2 from J, leaving 9 bases between them. The entire variable domain, with the rest obtained from reference TRBV7-9 and TRBJ2-7, is as follows: DTGVSQNPRHKITKRGQNVTFRCDPISEHNRLYWYRQTLGQGPEFLTYFQNEAQLEKSRLLSDRFSAERPKGSFSTLEIQRTEQGDSAMYLCASSWDGAYEQYFGPGTRLTVT.

This sequence joins TRBV7-2 and TRBJ2-7, with 7 bases identical to TRBD2. Germline values: CDR1 SGHTA, CDR2 FQGNSA. CDR3 length equals 16 residues. The ends lost 4 bases at V and 0 bases at J; junction bases unmatched: 9. The CDR3 loop is CASSWGMRGSSYEQYF. Here the CDR3 DNA reads TGTGCCAGCAGCTGGGGCATGCGGGGGTCCTCCTACGAGCAGTACTTC. The full variable domain, its missing parts supplied by reference TRBV7-2 and TRBJ2-7, is GAGVSQSPSNKVTEKGKDVELRCDPISGHTALYWYRQSLGQGLEFLIYFQGNSAPDKSGLPSDRFSAERTGGSVSTLTIQRTQQEDSAVYLCASSWGMRGSSYEQYFGPGTRLTVT.

This chain uses TRBV6-2 or TRBV6-3 with TRBJ2-7; D is possibly TRBD1 or TRBD2 (8 bases each). This CDR3 comprises 18 residues. CDR1 is MNHEY and CDR2 is SVGEGT in the germline V gene. The V end was cut by 6 bases, the J end by 2 bases, with 26 bases between. In DNA, the CDR3 is TGTGCCAGCAGCGATAGACAGGGGCGGCCGGGAGGGCCCTACGAGCAGTACTTC. The encoded protein is CASSDRQGRPGGPYEQYF.

This clonotype was found a few times. As DNA, the CDR3 is TGCAGTGCTCCCGACGACAGGGGGTTGTGGGAGACCCAGTACTTC. This sequence encodes CSAPDDRGLWETQYF. The chain has TRBV20-1 and TRBJ2-5; 9 bases align to TRBD1. Trimming removed 5 bases from V and 5 bases from J; junction bases left unmatched: 12. The CDR3 is made up of 15 amino acids. Germline loops: CDR1 DFQATT, CDR2 SNEGSKA (reference sequence).

This clonotype came up once. V usage is TRBV18 and J usage is TRBJ2-3; D not certain. CDR1 KGHSH and CDR2 LQKENI come from the germline V gene. Trimming shortened V by 3 bases and J by 1 base, and 14 bases separated the two germline ends. This CDR3 has 16 amino acids. CDR3 in amino acids: CASSPIPGPGTDTQYF. The CDR3 DNA is TGTGCCAGCTCACCGATTCCGGGTCCCGGCACAGATACGCAGTATTTT.

The rearrangement links TRBV4-3 to TRBJ1-4; 7 nucleotides align to TRBD1. CDR1 is LGHNA and CDR2 is YSLEER in the germline V gene. This CDR3 spans 17 amino acids. The J segment lost 0 bases and the V segment lost 5 bases, leaving 9 bases of the junction unmatched. The CDR3 loop is CASSKAGQSSTNEKLFF. In DNA form, the CDR3 reads TGCGCCAGCAGCAAAGCGGGACAGAGCTCAACTAATGAAAAACTGTTTTTT.

The V gene is TRBV6-1, the J gene TRBJ2-7; TRBD1 matches at 7 bases. Per the germline V gene, CDR1 is MNHNS and CDR2 is SASEGT. The J segment lost 1 base and the V segment lost 6 bases, leaving 6 bases of the junction unmatched. The CDR3 covers 14 residues. CDR3 bases: TGTGCCAGCAGGGTAGGGGGACAGTCCTACGAGCAGTACTTC. Protein: CASRVGGQSYEQYF.

This clonotype was picked up many times. The V and J genes are TRBV28 and TRBJ2-5, with a weak D call TRBD1 (7 bases). The CDR3 consists of 16 residues. V lost 2 bases and J 1 base, leaving 14 bases between the germline ends. From germline, CDR1 is MDHEN and CDR2 SYDVKM. The CDR3 protein is CASSLQGGGFQETQYF. DNA of the CDR3: TGTGCCAGCAGTTTACAGGGGGGTGGTTTCCAAGAGACCCAGTACTTC.

Many counts were recorded for this clonotype. The chain combines TRBV15 with TRBJ2-2; D remains ambiguous. Between the trimmed V and J ends, which lost 0 bases and 7 bases, there was a span of 15 bases. The CDR3 runs to 16 residues. The germline CDR1 and CDR2 sequences are LNHNV and YYDKDF (reference sequence). CDR3 bases: TGTGCCACCAGCAGAGATCTCTTCCAGGCCTTCGGGGAGCTGTTTTTT. This gives the protein CATSRDLFQAFGELFF.

The gene calls are TRBV7-6 and TRBJ2-1; TRBD2 matches at 11 bases. The CDR3 is 15 residues long. Losses at the gene ends were 2 bases for V and 11 bases for J; bases not matched to a gene: 8. In germline, CDR1 is SGHVS, CDR2 FNYEAQ. CDR3 DNA sequence: TGTGCCAGCAGCTTACTTTGGACTAGCGGGCTAAAGCAGTTCTTC. Its protein product is CASSLLWTSGLKQFF. The full variable domain, rest sourced from reference TRBV7-6 and TRBJ2-1, is GAGVSQSPRYKVTKRGQDVALRCDPISGHVSLYWYRQALGQGPEFLTYFNYEAQQDKSGLPNDRFSAERPEGSISTLTIQRTEQRDSAMYRCASSLLWTSGLKQFFGPGTRLTVL.

The CDR3, as DNA: TGTGCCACCAGTGTAGGGTCCTATGGCTACACCTTC. This encodes CATSVGSYGYTF. The chain is built from TRBV24-1 and TRBJ1-2; D call uncertain. Germline V gene data show CDR1 as KGHDR and CDR2 as SFDVKD. The CDR3 length is 12 residues. V dropped 5 bases and J dropped 4 bases, with 7 bases sitting between them.

The J gene is TRBJ1-5, the V gene TRBV20-1, with D perhaps matching TRBD1 (6 bases). CDR3 length: 14 amino acids. Trimming pared 6 bases from V and 0 bases from J, leaving 12 bases between. Looked up from germline, CDR1 is DFQATT and CDR2 is SNEGSKA (reference sequence). CDR3 sequence: CSARGGVSNQPQHF. CDR3 DNA sequence: TGCAGTGCCAGGGGAGGGGTTAGCAATCAGCCCCAGCATTTT.

This clonotype was picked up a small number of times. This chain links TRBV12-3 or TRBV12-4 with TRBJ1-2; unclear D gene. V gave up 8 bases and J gave up 7 bases, with 14 bases separating them. The CDR3 spans 12 residues. CDR3 DNA sequence: TGTGCCAGCCGGCCCGACATTGGTGGCTACACCTTC. Protein sequence: CASRPDIGGYTF.

This clonotype was found a few times. V is TRBV20-1 and J is TRBJ2-3, with 7 bases identical to TRBD2. Looked up from germline, CDR1 is DFQATT and CDR2 is SNEGSKA (reference sequence). The CDR3 contains 15 residues. With V trimmed by 2 bases and J by 2 bases, 7 bases remained unmatched. Written as DNA, the CDR3 is TGCAGTGCTAGACGGGCGGGGGTCTTCACAGATACGCAGTATTTT. It encodes CSARRAGVFTDTQYF.

The chain recombines TRBV7-2 with TRBJ2-5; D remains ambiguous. V was trimmed by 4 bases and J by 5 bases, leaving 11 bases between them. CDR3 length equals 13 residues. Germline V gene data show CDR1 as SGHTA and CDR2 as FQGNSA. DNA of the CDR3: TGTGCCAGCAGCTCTTGGATAGGGGAGACCCAGTACTTC. Amino acids: CASSSWIGETQYF.

This rearrangement joins TRBV18 to TRBJ2-3; TRBD2 matches at 12 bases. The germline V gene encodes CDR1 KGHSH and CDR2 LQKENI. This CDR3 is built from 15 residues. V gave up 4 bases and J gave up 3 bases; unmatched junction bases: 2. Written as DNA, the CDR3 is TGTGCCAGCTCACGCGGGACTAGCGGGACAGATACGCAGTATTTT. Translated: CASSRGTSGTDTQYF.

This clonotype was observed many times. The CDR3 is CASSDEEKLFF. The CDR3 nucleotides are TGTGCCAGCAGTGATGAAGAAAAACTGTTTTTT. This chain links TRBV2 with TRBJ1-4, with D uncertain. The germline CDR1 and CDR2 sequences are SNHLY and FYNNEI. V was trimmed by 3 bases and J by 8 bases, leaving 4 bases between them. This CDR3 is 11 amino acids long.

The table lists this clonotype with many counts. The chain has TRBV29-1 and TRBJ2-7, with D tentatively TRBD1 (5 bases). The V end was cut by 3 bases, the J end by 2 bases, with 17 bases between. The length of the CDR3 is 15 residues. Germline-derived CDR1 and CDR2 are SQVTM and ANQGSEA. The CDR3 sequence is CSVDGVTGHPYEQYF. The CDR3 DNA is TGCAGCGTTGATGGGGTCACAGGACACCCCTACGAGCAGTACTTC.

This clonotype came up a few times. This chain connects TRBV10-3 to TRBJ2-7; D is uncertain. The V end lost 2 bases, the J end lost 2 bases, and 7 bases lay between the germline ends. Per germline, CDR1 ENHRY and CDR2 SYGVKD. The CDR3 is 13 residues long. CDR3 coding DNA: TGTGCCATCAGTGAGACAGTGGCCTACGAGCAGTACTTC. It yields the protein CAISETVAYEQYF.

This clonotype has only a few counts. J is TRBJ1-2 and V is TRBV11-1; TRBD1 matches at 8 bases. Germline loops: CDR1 SGHAT, CDR2 FQDESV (reference sequence). Trimming took 3 bases from V and 6 from J; bases not matched to a gene: 6. This CDR3 is built from 14 residues. This chain's CDR3 is CASSFTDRGDGYTF. CDR3 nucleotide sequence: TGTGCCAGCAGCTTCACCGACAGGGGCGATGGCTACACCTTC.